The entry below gives a single T cell receptor beta chain sequence along with its context. The target of this receptor is not known. Base qualities are not provided; no much larger clone lies one nucleotide away. The data originate from a study of CD8 T cells in Susac syndrome (dated by TCRdb to the late 2010s). For the wider study: Among the sequenced Susac syndrome patients, six had clinically active disease and eight were in clinical remission. At the time of blood withdrawal, Susac syndrome patients were either therapy-naive, taking corticosteroids (with some also receiving IVIg), or on IVIg alone. Repertoire sequencing was used to test whether CD8+ T cell activation and differentiation in Susac syndrome was antigen driven. The paper's findings and limits, for the study overall: The study acknowledged that relatively few individuals were included in the TCR sequencing and HLA analysis. In patients with Susac syndrome, the CD4+ T cell repertoire showed no detectable clonal expansion.

RNA was extracted using the RNeasy kit, and about 0.45 to 1 microgram was reverse transcribed with random hexamers. The immunoSEQ multiplex PCR assay, covering 54 Vbeta and 13 Jbeta segments, was used to amplify TCR beta CDR3 regions. PCR amplification bias was corrected by using a synthetic template baseline for primer optimization and computational correction. The authors' pipeline ran thus. Reads were assigned to V, D and J genes according to IMGT and analyzed in immunoSEQ Analyzer, with only productive sequences retained. To calculate clonality, Shannon entropy was normalized by log2 of the number of productive unique sequences and then subtracted from one. Public and private clones were assessed among the 100 most prevalent clones of each patient and control. Susac-specific clones were defined as absent from healthy and MS cohorts, 850 to 1,300 published viral clones and other ImmuneACCESS disease sequences. Using fastp at Q25 and MiXCR, TCRdb reprocessed the public reads and kept productive beta chains. Identical CDR3 proteins give one entry, which carries the most common genes and DNA. The V and J calls and clone size are TCRdb's, not the authors'. Recorded for this sample are around 130,000 distinct CDR3 sequences; 96% of them occurred a single time. Jointly, the top ten make up roughly 0.14% of the sample.

CDR1 MNHEY and CDR2 SVGAGI are derived from the germline V gene. The CDR3 numbers 13 residues from cysteine through phenylalanine. Only the CDR3 region is kept as DNA, spanning 39 bases read in frame from base 1. Unmatched junction bases come to 2, with V trimmed by 6 bases and J by 1 base. Peripheral blood CD8+ and CD4+ T cells from healthy donors, Susac syndrome patients and multiple sclerosis patients were profiled using high-throughput TCR beta sequencing. Susac syndrome patients met recently defined diagnostic criteria for definite or probable disease. Bulk CD8+ and CD4+ T cells were purified magnetically by negative isolation, whereas CD8+ TEMRA cells were enriched by FACS. Blood was drawn into EDTA tubes, processed within 24 hours, and PBMCs were isolated by density gradient centrifugation. PBMCs intended for TCR sequencing were cryopreserved in liquid nitrogen and were subsequently thawed in a 37 degrees C water bath. Purity of sorted or isolated CD4+, CD8+ and CD8+ TEMRA cells was at least 90%.

Sequenced input: CD4+ T cells from PBMCs. In this chain, TRBV6-5 is recombined with TRBJ2-5; the junction holds 7 bases that match TRBD1. This TCR was sampled from a human donor with Susac syndrome. Here is the DNA: TGTGCCAGCAGCCGGGACAGCCAAGAGACCCAGTACTTC. This translates into CASSRDSQETQYF.